These 19 T cell receptor beta chains were all obtained from the same sample, sequenced in a study of CXCR3-negative and CXCR3-positive naive CD8 T cells. Study results and caveats: Hydrophobicity was higher for TRB CDR3s found in CXCR3-positive naive cells than in CXCR3-negative naive cells.

Their specific antigens are unknown. Libraries were UMI-labeled 5' RACE TRB cDNA. For each CDR3 protein, TCRdb gives one entry from its re-call of the 5' RACE reads, without DNA. This table lists around 160,000 distinct CDR3 sequences. Sequenced input: naive CXCR3+ CD8+ T cells from blood. The sample's subset: CD45RO-CCR7+CD27+CD95- naive CD8+ T cells expressing CXCR3 (TNR3+). These receptors were taken from a human donor in good health. Some clones in this sample may be carry-over from other donors' samples.

V is TRBV5-5 and J is TRBJ2-7. This CDR3 is built from 15 residues. The germline V gene encodes CDR1 SGHKS and CDR2 YYEKEE (reference sequence). The chain's CDR3 is CASSLFLDSSYEQYF.

The CDR3 sequence: CASSWAGGLETQYF. V is TRBV6-5 and J is TRBJ2-5; TCRdb gives TRBD2 as the D gene, but with no DNA this cannot be confirmed. Germline V gene data show CDR1 as MNHEY and CDR2 as SVGAGI. The CDR3 is 14 residues long.

This chain joins TRBV28 and TRBJ2-5; TCRdb returns TRBD1, unconfirmable since there is no DNA. Germline CDR1 reads MDHEN; CDR2 reads SYDVKM. The CDR3 has 15 amino acids. CDR3 protein: CASSPPRQAQETQYF.

The chain's CDR3 is CASSQDGTGGSGGELFF. V gene TRBV4-3 combines with J gene TRBJ2-2; lacking DNA, the TRBD1 call made by TCRdb goes unchecked. Germline CDR1 reads LGHNA; CDR2 reads YSLEER. The CDR3 length is 17 residues.

V usage is TRBV7-8 and J usage is TRBJ2-5; TCRdb selects TRBD2, and the lack of DNA leaves this call unchecked. There are 16 residues in the CDR3. The V gene's germline CDR1 is SGHVS and CDR2 FQNEAQ. Here the CDR3 reads CASSLIGGKIQETQYF. The full variable domain, in which reference TRBV7-8 and TRBJ2-5 provide the parts outside the CDR3, is GAGVSQSPRYKVAKRGQDVALRCDPISGHVSLFWYQQALGQGPEFLTYFQNEAQLDKSGLPSDRFFAERPEGSVSTLKIQRTQQEDSAVYLCASSLIGGKIQETQYFGPGTRLLVL.

The chain uses TRBV28 and TRBJ1-5; the TRBD1 assignment by TCRdb is unverifiable without DNA. The CDR3 is 13 residues long. Germline V lookup: CDR1 MDHEN, CDR2 SYDVKM. CDR3 in amino acids: CASSLFSGGASDF.

V gene TRBV12-3 or TRBV12-4 combines with J gene TRBJ2-1; the TCRdb D gene call, TRBD1, has no DNA to confirm it. The CDR3 contains 13 residues. This CDR3 is CASSAGVYNEQFF.

The chain uses TRBV12-3 or TRBV12-4 and TRBJ1-2; TCRdb names TRBD1, which stays unverified in the absence of DNA. The CDR3 has 15 amino acids. The CDR3 spells CASSRDVFDDYGYTF.

CDR3 protein: CASSPGDGTNLEQYF. V is TRBV5-1 and J is TRBJ2-7; checking the TCRdb D call of TRBD2 is not possible without DNA. This CDR3 region has 15 residues. Germline CDR1 and CDR2: SGHRS and YFSETQ.

This chain connects TRBV29-1 to TRBJ2-5; TCRdb's D call of TRBD1 is untestable without DNA. The CDR3 runs to 13 residues. Germline V lookup: CDR1 SQVTM, CDR2 ANQGSEA. CDR3 residues: CSVSRDAGETQYF.

CDR3 amino acids: CASSFPTVTDAGGTQYF. This chain links TRBV7-9 with TRBJ2-5; as DNA is missing, the TRBD1 call by TCRdb cannot be tested. This CDR3 region has 17 residues. CDR1 SEHNR and CDR2 FQNEAQ come from the germline V gene (reference sequence).

The gene calls are TRBV12-3 or TRBV12-4 and TRBJ2-7; TCRdb designates TRBD1, a call that cannot be tested without DNA. The CDR3 consists of 13 residues. The CDR3 protein is CAISRGLYDEQYF.

V usage is TRBV11-2 and J usage is TRBJ2-7. Germline lookup yields CDR1 SGHAT and CDR2 FQNNGV. CDR3 length equals 12 residues. The CDR3 here is CASSKTAHEQYF.

The chain uses TRBV5-5 and TRBJ2-7; TCRdb's D call, TRBD2, is unchecked because there is no DNA. The germline V gene encodes CDR1 SGHKS and CDR2 YYEKEE (reference sequence). The CDR3 length is 18 residues. The CDR3 loop reads CASSLALAGGPRGYEQYF.

The chain carries TRBV6-2 or TRBV6-3 and TRBJ2-1; TCRdb's D gene call, TRBD2, goes unchecked for lack of DNA. The CDR3 loop spans 17 amino acids. Germline V gene sequence: CDR1 MNHEY, CDR2 SVGEGT. The CDR3 is CASSRRRLAGGYDEQFF.

This rearrangement joins TRBV12-3 or TRBV12-4 to TRBJ2-5; TCRdb lists TRBD2, though no DNA is available to test this call. This CDR3 spans 13 amino acids. The chain's CDR3 is CASSPRTSGTKYF.

V and J are TRBV5-1 and TRBJ2-1; TCRdb reports TRBD2, a call that lacks DNA to check it against. CDR3 length equals 20 residues. The V gene's germline CDR1 is SGHRS and CDR2 YFSETQ. CDR3 sequence reads: CASSLGLAGVRRSSCNEQFF.

V is TRBV20-1 and J is TRBJ2-7. The CDR3 covers 14 residues. From germline, CDR1 is DFQATT and CDR2 SNEGSKA (reference sequence). CDR3 sequence reads: CSARVQRESYEQYF.

The V call is TRBV28, the J call TRBJ1-1. This CDR3 contains 15 residues. Germline assignment: CDR1 MDHEN and CDR2 SYDVKM. CDR3 loop: CASRMETSDVTEAFF.